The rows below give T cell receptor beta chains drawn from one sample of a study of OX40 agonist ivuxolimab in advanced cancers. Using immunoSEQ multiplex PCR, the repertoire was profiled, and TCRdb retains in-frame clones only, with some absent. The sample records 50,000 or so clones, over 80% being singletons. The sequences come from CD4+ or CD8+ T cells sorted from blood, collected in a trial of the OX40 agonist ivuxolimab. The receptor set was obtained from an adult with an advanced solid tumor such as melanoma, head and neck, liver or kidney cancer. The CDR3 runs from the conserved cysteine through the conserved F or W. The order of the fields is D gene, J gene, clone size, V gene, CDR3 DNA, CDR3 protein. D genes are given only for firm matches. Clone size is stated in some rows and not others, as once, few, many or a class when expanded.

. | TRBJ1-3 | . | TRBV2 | TGTGCCAGCCAGGACCTCTCTGGAAACACCATATATTTT | CASQDLSGNTIYF
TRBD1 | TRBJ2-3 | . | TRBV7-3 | TGTGCCAGCAGCTTGGACAGGGATCCAGATACGCAGTATTTT | CASSLDRDPDTQYF
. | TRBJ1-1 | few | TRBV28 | TGTGCCAGCACGGAATCGCCAGGCAGGGGCACTGAAGCTTTCTTT | CASTESPGRGTEAFF
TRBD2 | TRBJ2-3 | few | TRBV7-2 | TGTGCCAGCAGCCTTAGGGGCGGGGGGGCCCTAGATACGCAGTATTTT | CASSLRGGGALDTQYF
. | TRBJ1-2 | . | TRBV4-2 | TGTGCCAGCAGCCAGGAGGGAATTTATGGCTACACCTTC | CASSQEGIYGYTF
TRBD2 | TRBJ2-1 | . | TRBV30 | TGTGCCTGGGGGCGGGAGGTCGGTGAGCAGTTCTTC | CAWGREVGEQFF
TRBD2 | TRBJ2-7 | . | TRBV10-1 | TGCGCCAGCAGTGGGGGGGGACTGGCGGGCCCCTACGAGCAGTACTTC | CASSGGGLAGPYEQYF
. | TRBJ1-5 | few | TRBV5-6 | TGTGCCAGCAGCTTAGGACGGAATCAGCCCCAGCATTTT | CASSLGRNQPQHF
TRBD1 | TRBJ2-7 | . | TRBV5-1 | TGCGCCAGCAGCCCGACGACAGGGGTCTACGAGCAGTACTTC | CASSPTTGVYEQYF
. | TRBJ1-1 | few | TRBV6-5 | TGTGCCAGCAGCCGCCCGGGTGGAGACACTGAAGCTTTCTTT | CASSRPGGDTEAFF
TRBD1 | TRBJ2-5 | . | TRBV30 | TGTGCCTGGAGCGGTCCCGGGACAGGGGGCGGTGAGACCCAGTACTTC | CAWSGPGTGGGETQYF
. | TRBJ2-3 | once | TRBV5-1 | TGCGCCAGCAGCTTGAGGCCGAGCACAGATACGCAGTATTTT | CASSLRPSTDTQYF
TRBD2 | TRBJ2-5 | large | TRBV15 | TGTGCCACCGGGGATATAGCGGGGGAGACCCAGTACTTC | CATGDIAGETQYF
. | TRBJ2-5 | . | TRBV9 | TGTGCCAGCAGCGTAGTGGGCTGGGCAACAAGGGAGACCCAGTACTTC | CASSVVGWATRETQYF
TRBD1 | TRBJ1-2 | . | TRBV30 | TGTGCCTGGAGTGCGACAGGGATCTATGGCTACACCTTC | CAWSATGIYGYTF
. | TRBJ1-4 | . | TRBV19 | TGTGCCAGTAGTAAGTCGTCCACAACTAATGAAAAACTGTTTTTT | CASSKSSTTNEKLFF
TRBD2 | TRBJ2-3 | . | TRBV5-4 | TGTGCCAGCAACCCGGGACTAGCCGGAGATACGCAGTATTTT | CASNPGLAGDTQYF
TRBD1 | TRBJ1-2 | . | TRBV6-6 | TGTGCCAGCACCGCAGGCCGGACAGGGAAGAGTGGCTACACCTTC | CASTAGRTGKSGYTF
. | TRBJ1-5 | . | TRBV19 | TGTGCCAGTCGGCGGGGTCCGATGGAGCCCCAGCATTTT | CASRRGPMEPQHF
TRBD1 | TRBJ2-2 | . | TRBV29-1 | TGCAGCGTCCCACGGGACAGGGATGGCACCGGGGAGCTGTTTTTT | CSVPRDRDGTGELFF
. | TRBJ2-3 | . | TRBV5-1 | TGCGCCAGCGGCCGGGGGCAAAGCACAGATACGCAGTATTTT | CASGRGQSTDTQYF
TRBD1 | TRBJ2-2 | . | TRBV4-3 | TGCGCCAGCAGCCCGCGATCGGGGACAGTAAATACCGGGGAGCTGTTTTTT | CASSPRSGTVNTGELFF
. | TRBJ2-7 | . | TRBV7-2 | TGTGCCAGCAGCTTAGATCATGGGGGGAAGCAGTACTTC | CASSLDHGGKQYF
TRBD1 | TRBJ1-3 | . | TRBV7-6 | TGTGCCAGCAGCTCAGGGACAGTCTCTGGAAACACCATATATTTT | CASSSGTVSGNTIYF
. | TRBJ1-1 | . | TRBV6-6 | TGTGCCAGCAGTTTAAGGAAGAACACTGAAGCTTTCTTT | CASSLRKNTEAFF
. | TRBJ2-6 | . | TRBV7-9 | TGTGCCAGCACCCCCGCTGGGGCCAACGTCCTGACTTTC | CASTPAGANVLTF
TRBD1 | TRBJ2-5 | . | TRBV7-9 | TGTGCCAGCAGCTTAACCGGGACAGAGAACCAAGAGACCCAGTACTTC | CASSLTGTENQETQYF
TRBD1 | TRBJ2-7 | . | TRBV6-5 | TGTGCCAGCAGCCGTGGACAGGTCTACGAGCAGTACTTC | CASSRGQVYEQYF
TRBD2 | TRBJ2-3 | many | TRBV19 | TGTGCCAGTAGTACCCAACTAGCGGCAAACACAGATACGCAGTATTTT | CASSTQLAANTDTQYF
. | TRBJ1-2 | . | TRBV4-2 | TGTGCCAGCAGCCAAGATCCCGGGGGGTCCGGCTATGGCTACACCTTC | CASSQDPGGSGYGYTF
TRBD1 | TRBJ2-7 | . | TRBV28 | TGTGCCAGCAGTACACAGGGGGCATCACCCCCTTTGCACTTC | CASSTQGASPPLHF
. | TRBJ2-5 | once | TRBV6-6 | TGTGCCAGCAGTCGGACGGCTCAAGAGACCCAGTACTTC | CASSRTAQETQYF
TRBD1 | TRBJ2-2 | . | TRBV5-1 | TGCGCCAGCAGCTTCGCAGGGGGTAACACCGGGGAGCTGTTTTTT | CASSFAGGNTGELFF
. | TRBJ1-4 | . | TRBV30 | TGTGCCTGGAACGGCCAGGACGGTGAAAAACTGTTTTTT | CAWNGQDGEKLFF
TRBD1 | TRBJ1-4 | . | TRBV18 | TGTGCCAGCTCACCAAGGGGGCGCGAGGAAAAACTGTTTTTT | CASSPRGREEKLFF
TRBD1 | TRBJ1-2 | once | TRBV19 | TGTGCCAGTAGGGGGGACAGCTCCTATGGCTACACCTTC | CASRGDSSYGYTF
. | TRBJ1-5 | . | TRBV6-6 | TGTGCCAGCAGTAGGAGCCTGAATCAGCCCCAGCATTTT | CASSRSLNQPQHF
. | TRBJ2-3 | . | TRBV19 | TGTGCCAGTAGTAAGACAGGAGGCACAGATACGCAGTATTTT | CASSKTGGTDTQYF
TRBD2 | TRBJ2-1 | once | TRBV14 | TGTGCCAGCAGCCAGGAGCGGGGGGTCTCCTACAATGAGCAGTTCTTC | CASSQERGVSYNEQFF
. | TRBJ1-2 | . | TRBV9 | TGTGCCAGCAGCCCCGGGACACAGGGTCTTTATGGCTACACCTTC | CASSPGTQGLYGYTF
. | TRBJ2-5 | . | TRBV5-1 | TGCGCCAGCAGTGCGAAAGTCGGCGGAGAGACCCAGTACTTC | CASSAKVGGETQYF
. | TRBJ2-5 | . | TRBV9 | TGTGCCAGCAACAGGGAGGAGTCGTCAGAGACCCAGTACTTC | CASNREESSETQYF
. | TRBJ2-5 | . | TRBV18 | TGTGCCAGCTCCTGGAGCGAAGAGACCCAGTACTTC | CASSWSEETQYF
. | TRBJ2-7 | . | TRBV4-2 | TGTGCCAGCAGCTTCAGGGTTGGAGGGTACGAGCAGTACTTC | CASSFRVGGYEQYF
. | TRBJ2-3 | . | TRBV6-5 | TGTGCCAGCCGGGGGTTTAGCACAGATACGCAGTATTTT | CASRGFSTDTQYF
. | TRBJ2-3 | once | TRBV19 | TGTGCCAGTAGTAGCACTGTGGGCCCAGATACGCAGTATTTT | CASSSTVGPDTQYF
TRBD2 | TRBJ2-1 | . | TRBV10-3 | TGTGCCGCCCGGACTAGCGGGGGCTACAATGAGCAGTTCTTC | CAARTSGGYNEQFF
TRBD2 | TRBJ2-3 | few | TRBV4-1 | TGCGCCAGCAGCCAAGAGGGACGGGGGGGCCTTCGACTCACAGATACGCAGTATTTT | CASSQEGRGGLRLTDTQYF
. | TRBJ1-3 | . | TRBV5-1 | TGCGCCAGCAGCCCCCTCGGGTCTGGGGCTGGAAACACCATATATTTT | CASSPLGSGAGNTIYF
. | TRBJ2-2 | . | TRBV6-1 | TGTGCCAGCTGCCCCAGGGCAGGGAACACCGGGGAGCTGTTTTTT | CASCPRAGNTGELFF
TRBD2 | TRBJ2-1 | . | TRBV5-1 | TGCGCCAGCAGCATAAGCGGGAGCTCGGAGGATGAGCAGTTCTTC | CASSISGSSEDEQFF
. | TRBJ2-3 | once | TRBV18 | TGTGCCAGCTCACCACCCCCCGGGCAGGGAGATACGCAGTATTTT | CASSPPPGQGDTQYF
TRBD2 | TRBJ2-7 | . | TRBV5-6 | TGTGCCAGCAGCTTGCCTAGCGGGACCTACGAGCAGTACTTC | CASSLPSGTYEQYF
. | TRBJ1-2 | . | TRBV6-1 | TGTGCCAGCAGTGATTGGGGGGCGAGGGGCTACACCTTC | CASSDWGARGYTF
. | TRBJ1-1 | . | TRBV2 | TGTGCCAGCAGGGAACGACGGGGCAAAGCTTTCTTT | CASRERRGKAFF